This T cell receptor beta chain was profiled in a study of OX40 agonist ivuxolimab in advanced cancers. For the study at large: Ivuxolimab is a fully human IgG2 antibody that activates OX40 (CD134). The eligibility criteria allowed prior anti-PD-1, anti-PD-L1 or anti-CTLA-4 therapy, and 40% had some. Dosing consisted of intravenous ivuxolimab at 0.01 to 10 mg/kg every 2 weeks.

Germline CDR1 and CDR2: LNHDA and SQIVND (reference sequence). The length of the CDR3 is 17 residues. The V gene lost 5 bases and the J gene lost 2 bases, with 22 bases spanning the gap. In its sample, this clone was seen once. Clones were sequenced by immunoSEQ multiplex PCR, and TCRdb holds only the in-frame ones, with some missing. The table lists tens of thousands of clones, approximately 83% of them singletons. This sequence joins TRBV19 and TRBJ2-7, with TRBD1 as a possible D gene (6 bases). The sequencing here drew on CD4+ or CD8+ T cells sorted from blood, taken in a trial of the OX40 agonist ivuxolimab. The clonotype comes from an adult with an advanced solid tumor such as melanoma, head and neck, liver or kidney cancer. The CDR3 DNA follows: TGTGCCAGTAGTTCATGGACAGACCCGGCCTCGACCTACGAGCAGTACTTC. It codes for CASSSWTDPASTYEQYF. The variable domain in full, with the rest retrieved from reference TRBV19 and TRBJ2-7, is DGGITQSPKYLFRKEGQNVTLSCEQNLNHDAMYWYRQDPGQGLRLIYYSQIVNDFQKGDIAEGYSVSREKKESFPLTVTSAQKNPTAFYLCASSSWTDPASTYEQYFGPGTRLTVT.